This is a list of T cell receptor beta chains from one sample in a study of CD8 T cells in ankylosing spondylitis. TCRdb fed the 5' RACE reads into MiXCR, producing one record per CDR3 protein. The repertoire holds hundreds of thousands of distinct CDR3 sequences, with more than 15% as singletons. The sequenced sample consisted of blood, either unsorted or a sorted T cell fraction (not recorded which). Receptors were obtained from a male donor with ankylosing spondylitis. The CDR3 runs from the conserved cysteine through the conserved F or W. Fields, in order: V gene, J gene, D gene, clone size, CDR3 protein, CDR3 DNA. A D gene is named only where the DNA matches it firmly. Clone sizes are given selectively: once, few, many, or a class where the clone is expanded.

v_call: TRBV2
j_call: TRBJ2-5
d_call: TRBD2
clone_size: NA
cdr3_aa: CAKREREQQETQYF
cdr3_nt: TGTGCAAAAAGGGAGCGGGAACAACAAGAGACCCAGTACTTC

v_call: TRBV20-1
j_call: TRBJ1-2
d_call: NA
clone_size: NA
cdr3_aa: CSAFGGHYTF
cdr3_nt: TGCAGTGCTTTCGGGGGCCACTACACCTTC

v_call: TRBV5-6
j_call: TRBJ1-4
d_call: NA
clone_size: NA
cdr3_aa: CASSLGFRAGNEKLFF
cdr3_nt: TGTGCCAGCAGCTTGGGATTCCGGGCTGGCAATGAAAAACTGTTTTTT

v_call: TRBV6-5
j_call: TRBJ2-1
d_call: NA
clone_size: few
cdr3_aa: CASSYSVPGASYNEQFF
cdr3_nt: TGTGCCAGCAGTTACTCTGTTCCGGGAGCCTCCTACAATGAGCAGTTCTTC

v_call: TRBV5-1
j_call: TRBJ2-3
d_call: TRBD2
clone_size: few
cdr3_aa: CASSLALAGPSTDTQYF
cdr3_nt: TGCGCCAGCAGCTTGGCGCTAGCGGGGCCAAGCACAGATACGCAGTATTTT

v_call: TRBV20-1
j_call: TRBJ2-7
d_call: TRBD1
clone_size: few
cdr3_aa: CSARDPGQGPYEQYF
cdr3_nt: TGCAGTGCTAGAGACCCGGGACAGGGGCCCTACGAGCAGTACTTC

v_call: TRBV7-2
j_call: TRBJ2-7
d_call: TRBD2
clone_size: few
cdr3_aa: CASSWGGSKEQYF
cdr3_nt: TGTGCCAGCAGCTGGGGCGGGAGTAAAGAGCAGTACTTC

v_call: TRBV3-1
j_call: TRBJ1-2
d_call: NA
clone_size: NA
cdr3_aa: CASSQARNGYTF
cdr3_nt: TGTGCCAGCAGCCAAGCTAGGAACGGCTACACCTTC

v_call: TRBV2
j_call: TRBJ2-1
d_call: NA
clone_size: few
cdr3_aa: CASKSRVESGYEQFF
cdr3_nt: TGTGCCAGCAAAAGCAGGGTAGAATCGGGGTATGAGCAGTTCTTC

v_call: TRBV6-1
j_call: TRBJ1-1
d_call: NA
clone_size: few
cdr3_aa: CASSDTGAITEAFF
cdr3_nt: TGTGCCAGCAGCGACACCGGGGCAATCACTGAAGCTTTCTTT

v_call: TRBV3-1
j_call: TRBJ2-2
d_call: NA
clone_size: few
cdr3_aa: CASSQDGVSGELFF
cdr3_nt: TGTGCCAGCAGCCAAGACGGGGTATCTGGGGAGCTGTTTTTT

v_call: TRBV5-1
j_call: TRBJ2-7
d_call: NA
clone_size: NA
cdr3_aa: CASSSGQSLKHYEQYF
cdr3_nt: TGCGCCAGCAGTTCCGGACAGAGCCTAAAACACTACGAGCAGTACTTC

v_call: TRBV2
j_call: TRBJ1-2
d_call: TRBD1
clone_size: few
cdr3_aa: CASSKDRGGGYTF
cdr3_nt: TGTGCCAGCAGTAAAGACAGGGGAGGAGGCTACACCTTC

v_call: TRBV7-9
j_call: TRBJ1-6
d_call: TRBD1
clone_size: NA
cdr3_aa: CASSLATGTGINSPLHF
cdr3_nt: TGTGCCAGCAGCTTAGCCACCGGGACAGGGATTAATTCACCCCTCCACTTT

v_call: TRBV9
j_call: TRBJ1-1
d_call: NA
clone_size: few
cdr3_aa: CASSVVGEWTEAFF
cdr3_nt: TGTGCCAGCAGCGTAGTAGGTGAATGGACTGAAGCTTTCTTT

v_call: TRBV10-3
j_call: TRBJ1-5
d_call: NA
clone_size: few
cdr3_aa: CAISEQNNQPQHF
cdr3_nt: TGTGCCATCAGTGAACAGAACAATCAGCCCCAGCATTTT

v_call: TRBV5-1
j_call: TRBJ1-2
d_call: NA
clone_size: NA
cdr3_aa: CASTPGEGGNYGYTF
cdr3_nt: TGCGCCAGCACCCCCGGGGAGGGCGGTAACTATGGCTACACCTTC

v_call: TRBV12-3/TRBV12-4
j_call: TRBJ2-2
d_call: TRBD1
clone_size: NA
cdr3_aa: CASSQSGTGSTGELFF
cdr3_nt: TGTGCCAGCAGTCAATCCGGGACAGGGTCCACCGGGGAGCTGTTTTTT

v_call: TRBV20-1
j_call: TRBJ2-1
d_call: TRBD2
clone_size: many
cdr3_aa: CSANPGLAGVDEQFF
cdr3_nt: TGCAGTGCAAACCCGGGACTAGCGGGGGTCGATGAGCAGTTCTTC

v_call: TRBV3-1
j_call: TRBJ2-7
d_call: NA
clone_size: few
cdr3_aa: CASSPTPDRDYEQYF
cdr3_nt: TGTGCCAGCAGCCCCACCCCGGACAGAGACTACGAGCAGTACTTC

v_call: TRBV12-3/TRBV12-4
j_call: TRBJ2-5
d_call: TRBD2
clone_size: NA
cdr3_aa: CASSLVGQRGGRETQYF
cdr3_nt: TGTGCCAGCAGTTTAGTGGGGCAGCGGGGGGGCCGGGAGACCCAGTACTTC

v_call: TRBV12-3/TRBV12-4
j_call: TRBJ2-2
d_call: NA
clone_size: NA
cdr3_aa: CASSLIGDTGELFF
cdr3_nt: TGTGCCAGCAGTTTAATAGGGGACACCGGGGAGCTGTTTTTT

v_call: TRBV19
j_call: TRBJ1-1
d_call: NA
clone_size: NA
cdr3_aa: CASNRRNTEAFF
cdr3_nt: TGTGCCAGTAACCGAAGGAACACTGAAGCTTTCTTT

v_call: TRBV14
j_call: TRBJ2-3
d_call: NA
clone_size: NA
cdr3_aa: CASSFDRKGTDTQYF
cdr3_nt: TGTGCCAGCAGTTTCGACAGGAAGGGCACAGATACGCAGTATTTT

v_call: TRBV19
j_call: TRBJ1-5
d_call: TRBD1
clone_size: NA
cdr3_aa: CASSATGGGNQPQHF
cdr3_nt: TGTGCCAGTAGTGCCACAGGGGGAGGCAATCAGCCCCAGCATTTT

v_call: TRBV7-8
j_call: TRBJ2-7
d_call: NA
clone_size: few
cdr3_aa: CASSFVAEPAYEQYF
cdr3_nt: TGTGCCAGCAGCTTTGTCGCGGAGCCCGCCTACGAGCAGTACTTC

v_call: TRBV20-1
j_call: TRBJ2-7
d_call: NA
clone_size: few
cdr3_aa: CSASSADYEQYF
cdr3_nt: TGCAGTGCTTCATCAGCGGACTACGAGCAGTACTTC

v_call: TRBV2
j_call: TRBJ1-6
d_call: NA
clone_size: few
cdr3_aa: CASRVEVDSPLHF
cdr3_nt: TGTGCCAGCCGCGTGGAGGTGGATTCACCCCTCCACTTT

v_call: TRBV7-8
j_call: TRBJ2-3
d_call: NA
clone_size: few
cdr3_aa: CASSFQSGVGADTQYF
cdr3_nt: TGTGCCAGCAGCTTTCAGTCAGGGGTCGGTGCAGATACGCAGTATTTT

v_call: TRBV13
j_call: TRBJ2-3
d_call: NA
clone_size: NA
cdr3_aa: CASSFRGTFSTDTQYF
cdr3_nt: TGTGCCAGCAGCTTTCGAGGGACCTTTAGCACAGATACGCAGTATTTT

v_call: TRBV5-1
j_call: TRBJ2-2
d_call: NA
clone_size: few
cdr3_aa: CASSAGPTTGELFF
cdr3_nt: TGCGCCAGCAGCGCCGGACCAACCACCGGGGAGCTGTTTTTT

v_call: TRBV4-1
j_call: TRBJ1-1
d_call: NA
clone_size: NA
cdr3_aa: CASSQWRLLGAFF
cdr3_nt: TGCGCCAGCAGCCAATGGCGGTTGTTAGGAGCTTTCTTT

v_call: TRBV28
j_call: TRBJ2-7
d_call: NA
clone_size: NA
cdr3_aa: CASSGRYEQYF
cdr3_nt: TGTGCCAGCAGCGGACGGTACGAGCAGTACTTC